The 30 T cell receptor beta chains in this list originate from one sample, sequenced in a study of beta chain features in type 1 diabetes. Of the isolated RNA, all was reverse transcribed, and so the sequenced material was expressed TCRB transcripts. Libraries were prepared by immunoSEQ multiplex PCR; TCRdb keeps only in-frame clonotypes and omits some of them. The sample lists around 160,000 clones, under 60% occurring once. Material: Tregs from blood. The receptors come from a man younger than 35 in good health.

This clone was counted between two and nine times. The chain uses TRBV7-9 and TRBJ1-2; possible D gene TRBD1, 6 bases. Trimming removed 4 bases at V and 4 bases at J, with 16 bases between. Per the germline V gene, CDR1 is SEHNR and CDR2 is FQNEAQ (reference sequence). The CDR3 runs 15 residues. CDR3: CASSSQPGTSYGYTF. The CDR3 DNA sequence: TGTGCCAGCAGCTCACAACCCGGGACAAGCTATGGCTACACCTTC.

This chain joins TRBV7-8 and TRBJ2-1; D gene ambiguous. The V end lost 1 base, the J end lost 8 bases, and 9 bases lay between the germline ends. Germline lookup yields CDR1 SGHVS and CDR2 FQNEAQ. This CDR3 comprises 13 residues. CDR3 sequence reads: CASSLELPYEQFF. In DNA, the CDR3 is TGTGCCAGCAGCTTAGAACTTCCCTATGAGCAGTTCTTC.

The CDR3 region has the DNA TGCGCCAGCAGACTCCAGGTCCCAGATACGCAGTATTTT. As protein: CASRLQVPDTQYF. The genes are TRBV5-1 and TRBJ2-3, with no clear D. The CDR3 spans 13 residues. The V end lost 5 bases, the J end lost 4 bases, and 11 bases lay between the germline ends. Germline V gives CDR1 SGHRS, CDR2 YFSETQ.

V gene TRBV7-9 combines with J gene TRBJ1-2, with a weak D call TRBD1 (6 bases). Germline loops: CDR1 SEHNR, CDR2 FQNEAQ (reference sequence). This CDR3 has 13 residues. The V and J ends lost 4 bases and 2 bases respectively, with 8 bases between them. In DNA form, the CDR3 reads TGTGCCAGCAGCTACGACAGGAACTATGGCTACACCTTC. Protein sequence: CASSYDRNYGYTF.

V is TRBV11-2 and J is TRBJ2-2; 12 bases fit TRBD2. The CDR3 totals 17 residues. Trimming removed 0 bases from V and 6 bases from J; junction bases left unmatched: 5. In germline, CDR1 is SGHAT, CDR2 FQNNGV. The CDR3 protein is CASSLDLAGGPSGELFF. CDR3 sequence (DNA): TGTGCCAGCAGCTTAGATCTAGCGGGGGGGCCCTCCGGGGAGCTGTTTTTT.

There are a few counts of this clone. The rearrangement joins TRBV10-3 to TRBJ2-3; D gene uncertain. Germline values: CDR1 ENHRY, CDR2 SYGVKD. Trimming shortened V by 4 bases and J by 3 bases, and 5 bases separated the two germline ends. The CDR3 loop spans 12 amino acids. CDR3 bases: TGTGCCATCAGTGCTCGGACAGATACGCAGTATTTT. It encodes CAISARTDTQYF.

The V and J genes are TRBV4-3 and TRBJ1-6; 9 positions match TRBD1. The CDR3 is made up of 16 amino acids. Germline loops: CDR1 LGHNA, CDR2 YSLEER. V lost 2 bases to trimming and J lost 4 bases; unmatched junction nucleotides: 3. This chain's CDR3 is CASSQRDRAYNSPLHF. The CDR3 coding sequence is TGCGCCAGCAGCCAAAGGGACAGGGCTTATAATTCACCCCTCCACTTT.

There are a few counts of this clone. The chain couples TRBV18 to TRBJ1-1; D is unclear. CDR1 is KGHSH, CDR2 LQKENI, per germline. The CDR3 totals 16 residues. Deletions cut 0 bases from V and 0 bases from J, with 11 bases between. The CDR3 spells CASSPPGRAMNTEAFF. As DNA, the CDR3 is TGTGCCAGCTCACCACCAGGCCGAGCGATGAACACTGAAGCTTTCTTT.

The chain carries TRBV2 and TRBJ2-2; 7 nucleotides agree with TRBD2. The germline CDR1 and CDR2 sequences are SNHLY and FYNNEI. The CDR3 contains 15 residues. V trimming: 6 bases; J trimming: 8 bases; junction bases outside the gene matches: 12. In DNA, the CDR3 is TGTGCCAGCAGGGTGGTAGCGGGCTCCATGGGGGAGCTGTTTTTT. Amino acid sequence: CASRVVAGSMGELFF.

This clone was found a few times. The chain couples TRBV5-1 to TRBJ2-1; 12 bases align to TRBD2. The ends lost 4 bases at V and 5 bases at J; junction bases unmatched: 4. Germline V CDR1 and CDR2: SGHRS, YFSETQ. The CDR3 is 15 residues long. Written as DNA, the CDR3 is TGCGCCAGCAGCCTAGCGGGAGGGACAGACAATGAGCAGTTCTTC. Amino acids: CASSLAGGTDNEQFF.

This chain links TRBV19 with TRBJ2-7; the D is unclear. The length of the CDR3 is 11 residues. Deletions cut 4 bases from V and 6 bases from J, with 7 bases between. Germline V lookup: CDR1 LNHDA, CDR2 SQIVND (reference sequence). This chain's CDR3 is CASSTPFEQYF. The CDR3 nucleotides are TGTGCCAGTAGTACCCCATTCGAGCAGTACTTC.

The chain recombines TRBV29-1 with TRBJ1-1; D is unresolved. V lost 8 bases and J lost 7, with 26 bases in between. The CDR3 has 15 residues. The germline CDR1 and CDR2 sequences are SQVTM and ANQGSEA. CDR3 coding DNA: TGCAGCACGCGAGCGGGAGGGATGGGTGGAGGTGAAGCTTTCTTT. Translating gives CSTRAGGMGGGEAFF.

This clone was found a few times. This chain's CDR3 is CAWSDLQGNQPQHF. CDR3 bases: TGTGCCTGGAGTGACCTACAGGGGAATCAGCCCCAGCATTTT. The J gene is TRBJ1-5, the V gene TRBV30; the match to TRBD1 covers 7 bases. This CDR3 is built from 14 residues. V dropped 1 base and J dropped 4; count of bases not matched to a gene: 4. The germline V gene encodes CDR1 GTSNPN and CDR2 SVGIG (reference sequence).

V usage is TRBV5-1 and J usage is TRBJ2-3; D is unresolved. V lost 2 bases and J lost 2, with 12 bases in between. From germline, CDR1 is SGHRS and CDR2 YFSETQ. The CDR3 is made up of 15 amino acids. The CDR3 nucleotides are TGCGCCAGCAGCTTACAGCATCTGAACACAGATACGCAGTATTTT. It translates to CASSLQHLNTDTQYF.

This clone was counted between two and nine times. This rearrangement joins TRBV7-9 to TRBJ2-7; D might be TRBD1 (5 bases). The CDR3 totals 13 residues. V dropped 3 bases and J dropped 3 bases, with 9 bases sitting between them. Germline V gene sequence: CDR1 SEHNR, CDR2 FQNEAQ (reference sequence). The CDR3 protein is CASSFQGSYEQYF. CDR3 nucleotides: TGTGCCAGCAGCTTCCAGGGTAGCTACGAGCAGTACTTC.

The rearrangement links TRBV19 to TRBJ2-3; 8 bases are a match to TRBD2. This CDR3 has 14 amino acids. J gave up 2 bases and V 3 bases, and 1 base lay outside the gene matches. Germline values: CDR1 LNHDA, CDR2 SQIVND (reference sequence). CDR3 DNA sequence: TGTGCCAGTAGTATCGGACTAGCCACAGATACGCAGTATTTT. Amino acids: CASSIGLATDTQYF.

This clone appeared a single time. V usage is TRBV7-9 and J usage is TRBJ1-2, with 8 bases lining up with TRBD1. Germline-derived CDR1 and CDR2 are SEHNR and FQNEAQ (reference sequence). This CDR3 region has 15 residues. V lost 5 bases to trimming and J lost 2 bases; unmatched junction nucleotides: 7. The DNA for the CDR3 is TGTGCCAGCAGCGTCACAGGGGGACAGAACTATGGCTACACCTTC. It specifies CASSVTGGQNYGYTF.

This clone showed up just a few times. The gene calls are TRBV6-5 and TRBJ1-2, with a weak D call TRBD1 (6 bases). V lost 6 bases and J lost 7, with 15 bases in between. The CDR3 contains 13 residues. Looked up from germline, CDR1 is MNHEY and CDR2 is SVGAGI. The CDR3 is CASSPQGRGGYTF. CDR3 nucleotides: TGTGCCAGCAGCCCACAGGGTCGCGGTGGCTACACCTTC.

This clone occurred a few times. The chain is built from TRBV28 and TRBJ1-1, with TRBD1 matching over 7 bases. The CDR3 length is 17 residues. J was trimmed by 6 bases and V by 4 bases; bases with no gene match: 17. Germline V gene lookup returns CDR1 MDHEN and CDR2 SYDVKM. For the CDR3, the DNA is TGTGCCAGCAGTTCCCATTCCTCCCGGACAGGATTCTCTGAAGCTTTCTTT. This gives the protein CASSSHSSRTGFSEAFF.

The table lists this clone with a few counts. V is TRBV7-9 and J is TRBJ2-1; 10 bases align to TRBD1. V lost 6 bases to trimming and J lost 4 bases; unmatched junction nucleotides: 9. This CDR3 is built from 16 residues. Germline V gives CDR1 SEHNR, CDR2 FQNEAQ (reference sequence). CDR3 loop: CASRPIRTGGYNEQFF. DNA of the CDR3: TGTGCCAGCAGGCCAATTAGGACAGGGGGATACAATGAGCAGTTCTTC. The full variable domain, its missing parts supplied by reference TRBV7-9 and TRBJ2-1, is DTGVSQNPRHKITKRGQNVTFRCDPISEHNRLYWYRQTLGQGPEFLTYFQNEAQLEKSRLLSDRFSAERPKGSFSTLEIQRTEQGDSAMYLCASRPIRTGGYNEQFFGPGTRLTVL.

The gene calls are TRBV5-1 and TRBJ2-5, with TRBD2 matching over 11 bases. Germline V CDR1 and CDR2: SGHRS, YFSETQ. Trimming at V came to 4 bases and at J to 5 bases, leaving 7 bases not matched to a gene. This CDR3 is 15 amino acids long. The CDR3 DNA follows: TGCGCCAGCAGCCAGATAGCGGGGGGGCTTGAGACCCAGTACTTC. Translated, it gives CASSQIAGGLETQYF.

The V and J genes are TRBV11-1 and TRBJ2-3; D may be TRBD1 (6 bases). This CDR3 spans 15 amino acids. Looked up from germline, CDR1 is SGHAT and CDR2 is FQDESV (reference sequence). The ends were cut back, 1 base at V and 1 base at J, with 9 bases in the middle. The CDR3 is CASSLVGAGTDTQYF. The CDR3 DNA sequence: TGTGCCAGCAGCTTAGTGGGGGCGGGCACAGATACGCAGTATTTT.

The genes are TRBV5-1 and TRBJ2-1, with 7 bases identical to TRBD1. The CDR3 length is 13 residues. Germline trimming cut 2 bases from V and 10 bases from J; bases unmatched to any gene: 6. From germline, CDR1 is SGHRS and CDR2 YFSETQ. CDR3 DNA sequence: TGCGCCAGCAGCTTTAGACAGGGATGGGAGCAGTTCTTC. Protein: CASSFRQGWEQFF.

This clone was picked up one time. The chain couples TRBV28 to TRBJ1-2, with TRBD1 matching 10 bases. The CDR3 length is 16 residues. With 5 bases clipped from V and 0 bases from J, the junction kept 6 bases outside the gene matches. The germline gives CDR1 MDHEN, CDR2 SYDVKM. The CDR3 DNA reads TGTGCCAGCAGTAAGGGACAGGGGTTAGCTAACTATGGCTACACCTTC. Amino acid sequence: CASSKGQGLANYGYTF.

The gene calls are TRBV4-2 and TRBJ1-2; the D gene is possibly TRBD1 (6 bases). V lost 0 bases and J lost 5, with 13 bases in between. Germline CDR1 reads LGHNA; CDR2 reads YNFKEQ. The CDR3 totals 15 residues. CDR3 sequence: CASSQDVDRWYGYTF. CDR3 DNA: TGTGCCAGCAGCCAAGACGTCGACAGGTGGTATGGCTACACCTTC.

This chain uses TRBV28 with TRBJ1-1; unclear D gene. Trimming stripped 10 bases from V and 6 bases from J, with 15 bases between. The CDR3 runs 12 residues. CDR1 and CDR2 from the germline V gene are MDHEN and SYDVKM. CDR3 coding DNA: TGTGCCATACCGGGATCGGGGTCTGAAGCTTTCTTT. Translation gives CAIPGSGSEAFF.

This clone has a handful of counts. This chain connects TRBV7-2 to TRBJ2-5; 8 bases agree with TRBD2. The J call may be incorrect, as the DNA end agrees better with TRBJ2-7. This CDR3 has 14 amino acids. The germline V gene encodes CDR1 SGHTA and CDR2 FQGNSA. This chain's CDR3 is CASSSIAGPYEQYF. The CDR3 DNA is TGTGCCAGCAGCTCTATAGCGGGACCCTACGAGCAGTACTTC.

The J gene is TRBJ2-5, the V gene TRBV10-3, with D perhaps TRBD1 (6 bases). TRBJ2-7 explains the end of the DNA better; the J call may be wrong. The length of the CDR3 is 14 residues. CDR1 and CDR2 from the germline V gene are ENHRY and SYGVKD. The CDR3 reads CAIRRGGTAYEQYF. For the CDR3, the DNA is TGTGCCATCAGGAGAGGGGGTACGGCGTACGAGCAGTACTTC.

This chain uses TRBV11-2 with TRBJ2-4; the match to TRBD2 covers 7 bases. The CDR3 loop spans 13 amino acids. The J segment lost 14 bases and the V segment lost 1 base, leaving 8 bases of the junction unmatched. Germline-derived CDR1 and CDR2 are SGHAT and FQNNGV. CDR3 in amino acids: CASSLGLASTEYF. The DNA of the CDR3 is TGTGCCAGCAGCTTAGGACTAGCTAGTACGGAGTACTTC. Based on the CDR3 plus reference TRBV11-2 and TRBJ2-4, the full variable domain is EAGVAQSPRYKIIEKRQSVAFWCNPISGHATLYWYQQILGQGPKLLIQFQNNGVVDDSQLPKDRFSAERLKGVDSTLKIQPAKLEDSAVYLCASSLGLASTEYFGAGTRLSVL.

This clone was counted only a few times. The chain couples TRBV21-1 to TRBJ2-2; no check of the table's D call, TRBD2, against the DNA was made. TRBV21-1 is classified as a pseudogene. CDR3 length equals 20 residues. CDR3 sequence (DNA): TGTGCCAGCAGCAAACTCCAAGTGGGACTAGCGGGACATAACACCGGGGAGCTGTTTTTT. This gives the protein CASSKLQVGLAGHNTGELFF.